This T cell receptor beta chain was documented in a study of chemoradiotherapy in HPV16-positive cancers. Assay used: immunoSEQ multiplex PCR; TCRdb lists only in-frame clones, some missing. The sample holds some 4,700 clones, around 80% seen once. General study points: HPV-responsive T-cell expansion during chemoradiotherapy was linked to improved recurrence-free survival in HPV16-positive patients.

With respect to this clone: Its antigen is not known.

Germline CDR1 ENHRY, CDR2 SYGVKD. The V segment lost 6 bases and the J segment 5 bases; nucleotides outside the gene matches: 3. CDR3 length equals 12 residues. The sample in question was tumor tissue, obtained from a patient who underwent chemoradiotherapy. The chain uses TRBV10-3 and TRBJ2-5, with 7 positions matching TRBD1. The TCR originated in a human donor with HPV-associated anogenital cancer. The CDR3 here is CAIRNRGETQYF. The CDR3 region has the DNA TGTGCCATCAGGAACAGGGGTGAGACCCAGTACTTC.